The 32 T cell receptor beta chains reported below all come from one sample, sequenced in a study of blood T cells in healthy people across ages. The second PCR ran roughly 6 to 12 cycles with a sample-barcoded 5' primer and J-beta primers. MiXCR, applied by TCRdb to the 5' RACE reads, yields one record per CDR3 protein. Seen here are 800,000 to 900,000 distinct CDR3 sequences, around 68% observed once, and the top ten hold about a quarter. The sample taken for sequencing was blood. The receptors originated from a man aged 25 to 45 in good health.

CDR3 residues: CASSSEARLYNEQFF. The DNA for the CDR3 is TGTGCCAGCAGTTCCGAGGCCAGATTGTACAATGAGCAGTTCTTC. The gene calls are TRBV6-5 and TRBJ2-1, with unresolved D. The V gene lost 4 bases and the J gene lost 4 bases, with 14 bases spanning the gap. Germline V gives CDR1 MNHEY, CDR2 SVGAGI. The CDR3 extends over 15 amino acids.

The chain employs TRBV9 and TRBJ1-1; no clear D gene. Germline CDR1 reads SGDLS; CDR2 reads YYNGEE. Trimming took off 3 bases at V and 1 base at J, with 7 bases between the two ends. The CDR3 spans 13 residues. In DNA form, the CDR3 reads TGTGCCAGCAGCGATTGGGGGAACACTGAAGCTTTCTTT. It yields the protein CASSDWGNTEAFF. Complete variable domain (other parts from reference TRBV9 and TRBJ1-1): DSGVTQTPKHLITATGQRVTLRCSPRSGDLSVYWYQQSLDQGLQFLIQYYNGEERAKGNILERFSAQQFPDLHSELNLSSLELGDSALYFCASSDWGNTEAFFGQGTRLTVV.

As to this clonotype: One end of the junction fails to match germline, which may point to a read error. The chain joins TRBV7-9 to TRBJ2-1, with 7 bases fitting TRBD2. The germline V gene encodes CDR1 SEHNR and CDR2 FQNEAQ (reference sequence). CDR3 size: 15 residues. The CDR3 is CSSSPGLVIYNEQFF. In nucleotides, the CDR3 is TGTTCCAGCAGCCCCGGACTAGTGATTTACAATGAGCAGTTCTTC.

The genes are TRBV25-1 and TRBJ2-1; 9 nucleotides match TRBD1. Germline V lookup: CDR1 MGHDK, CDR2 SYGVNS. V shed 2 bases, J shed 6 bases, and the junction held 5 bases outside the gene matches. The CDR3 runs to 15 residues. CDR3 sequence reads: CASSEQGTGTNEQFF. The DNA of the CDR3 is TGTGCCAGCAGTGAACAGGGGACAGGGACCAATGAGCAGTTCTTC.

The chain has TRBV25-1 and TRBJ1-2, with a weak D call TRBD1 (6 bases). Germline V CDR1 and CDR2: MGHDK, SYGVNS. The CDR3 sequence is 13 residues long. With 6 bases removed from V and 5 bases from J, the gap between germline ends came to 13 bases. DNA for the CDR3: TGTGCCAGCAGAGGACAGCTCGAGTATGGCTACACCTTC. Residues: CASRGQLEYGYTF.

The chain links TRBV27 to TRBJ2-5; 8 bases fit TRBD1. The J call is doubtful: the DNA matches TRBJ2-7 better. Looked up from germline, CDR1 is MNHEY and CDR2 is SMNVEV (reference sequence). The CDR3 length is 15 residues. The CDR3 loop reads CASSSHQGQGYEQYF. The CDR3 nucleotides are TGTGCCAGCAGTTCCCACCAAGGACAGGGATACGAGCAGTACTTC.

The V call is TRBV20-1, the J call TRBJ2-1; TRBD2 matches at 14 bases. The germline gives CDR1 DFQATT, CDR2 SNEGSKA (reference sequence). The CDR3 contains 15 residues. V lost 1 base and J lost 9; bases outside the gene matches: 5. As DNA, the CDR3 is TGCAGTGCTAGAGGGCTAGGACTAGCGGGGGGTGAGCAGTTCTTC. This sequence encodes CSARGLGLAGGEQFF.

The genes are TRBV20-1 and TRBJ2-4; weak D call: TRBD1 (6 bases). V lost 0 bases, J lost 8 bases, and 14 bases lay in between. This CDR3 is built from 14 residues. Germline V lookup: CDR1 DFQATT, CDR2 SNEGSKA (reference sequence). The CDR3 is CSARDLGAGDIQYF. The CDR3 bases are TGCAGTGCTAGAGATCTGGGGGCTGGGGACATTCAGTACTTC.

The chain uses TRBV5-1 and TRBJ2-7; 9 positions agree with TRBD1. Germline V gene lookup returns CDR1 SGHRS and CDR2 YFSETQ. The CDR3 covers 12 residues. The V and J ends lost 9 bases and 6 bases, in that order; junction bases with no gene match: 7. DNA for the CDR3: TGCGCCATCAGGACAGGGGCCGGCGAGCAGTACTTC. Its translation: CAIRTGAGEQYF.

In DNA, the CDR3 is TGTGCCAGCTCACCATGGGGGAACACCGGGGAGCTGTTTTTT. Encoded protein: CASSPWGNTGELFF. The rearrangement joins TRBV18 to TRBJ2-2; D gene uncertain. The V gene's germline CDR1 is KGHSH and CDR2 LQKENI. V was trimmed by 2 bases and J by 1 base, leaving 5 bases between them. The length of the CDR3 is 14 residues.

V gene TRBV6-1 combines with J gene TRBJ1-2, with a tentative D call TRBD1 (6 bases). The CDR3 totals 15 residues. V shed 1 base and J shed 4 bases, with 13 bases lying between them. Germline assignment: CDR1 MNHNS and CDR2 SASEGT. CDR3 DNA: TGTGCCAGCAGTGAAGGGATGGGGGGCACCTATGGCTACACCTTC. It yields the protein CASSEGMGGTYGYTF.

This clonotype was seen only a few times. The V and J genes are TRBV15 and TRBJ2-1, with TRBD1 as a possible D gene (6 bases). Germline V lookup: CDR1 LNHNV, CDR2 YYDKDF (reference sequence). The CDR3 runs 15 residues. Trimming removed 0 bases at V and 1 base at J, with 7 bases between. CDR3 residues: CATSRDTGSYNEQFF. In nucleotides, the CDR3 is TGTGCCACCAGCAGAGATACAGGGTCCTACAATGAGCAGTTCTTC. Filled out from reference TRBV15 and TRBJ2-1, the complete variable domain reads DAMVIQNPRYQVTQFGKPVTLSCSQTLNHNVMYWYQQKSSQAPKLLFHYYDKDFNNEADTPDNFQSRRPNTSFCFLDIRSPGLGDTAMYLCATSRDTGSYNEQFFGPGTRLTVL.

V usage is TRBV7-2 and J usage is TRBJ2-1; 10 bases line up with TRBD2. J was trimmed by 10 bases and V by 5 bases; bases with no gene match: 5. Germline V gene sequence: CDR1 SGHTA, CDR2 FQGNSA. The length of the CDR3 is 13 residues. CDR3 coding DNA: TGTGCCAGCAGCACATGGACTAGCGGAGAGCAGTTCTTC. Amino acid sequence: CASSTWTSGEQFF. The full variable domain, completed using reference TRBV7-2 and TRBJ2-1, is GAGVSQSPSNKVTEKGKDVELRCDPISGHTALYWYRQSLGQGLEFLIYFQGNSAPDKSGLPSDRFSAERTGGSVSTLTIQRTQQEDSAVYLCASSTWTSGEQFFGPGTRLTVL.

The CDR3 sequence is CSAPTGPNEKLFF. CDR3 nucleotide sequence: TGCAGTGCTCCGACAGGGCCTAATGAAAAACTGTTTTTT. This chain connects TRBV20-1 to TRBJ1-4; 7 nucleotides match TRBD1. Germline CDR1 DFQATT, CDR2 SNEGSKA (reference sequence). This CDR3 is built from 13 residues. The V gene end was trimmed by 5 bases and the J gene end by 3 bases; junction bases not matched to a gene: 3.

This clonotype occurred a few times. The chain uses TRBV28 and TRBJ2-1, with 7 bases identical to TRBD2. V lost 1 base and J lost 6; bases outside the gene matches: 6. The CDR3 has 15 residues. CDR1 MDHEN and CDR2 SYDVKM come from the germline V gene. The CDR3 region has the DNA TGTGCCAGCAGTTTATCGGGAGGCTTTATCAATGAGCAGTTCTTC. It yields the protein CASSLSGGFINEQFF. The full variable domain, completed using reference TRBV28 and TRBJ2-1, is DVKVTQSSRYLVKRTGEKVFLECVQDMDHENMFWYRQDPGLGLRLIYFSYDVKMKEKGDIPEGYSVSREKKERFSLILESASTNQTSMYLCASSLSGGFINEQFFGPGTRLTVL.

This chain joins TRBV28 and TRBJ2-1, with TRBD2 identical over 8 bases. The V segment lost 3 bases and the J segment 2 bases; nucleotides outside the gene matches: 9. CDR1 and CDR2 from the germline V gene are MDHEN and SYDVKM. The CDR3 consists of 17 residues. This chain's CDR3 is CASSFGGFGGAYNEQFF. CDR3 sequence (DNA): TGTGCCAGCAGTTTCGGGGGGTTCGGGGGGGCCTACAATGAGCAGTTCTTC. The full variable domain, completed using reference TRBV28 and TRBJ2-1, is DVKVTQSSRYLVKRTGEKVFLECVQDMDHENMFWYRQDPGLGLRLIYFSYDVKMKEKGDIPEGYSVSREKKERFSLILESASTNQTSMYLCASSFGGFGGAYNEQFFGPGTRLTVL.

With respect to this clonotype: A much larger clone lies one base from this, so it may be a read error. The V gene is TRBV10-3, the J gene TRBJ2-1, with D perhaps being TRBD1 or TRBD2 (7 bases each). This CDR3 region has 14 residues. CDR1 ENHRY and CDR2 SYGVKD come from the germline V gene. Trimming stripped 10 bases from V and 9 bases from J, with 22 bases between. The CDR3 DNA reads TGTGCCAACAGAACCGACAGGGAGGGTCTTGAGCAGTTCTTC. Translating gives CANRTDREGLEQFF.

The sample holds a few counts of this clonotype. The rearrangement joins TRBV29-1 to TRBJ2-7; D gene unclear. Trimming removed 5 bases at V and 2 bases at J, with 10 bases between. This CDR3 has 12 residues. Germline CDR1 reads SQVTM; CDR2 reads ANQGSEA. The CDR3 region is CSVKKGAYEQYF. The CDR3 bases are TGCAGCGTTAAGAAGGGTGCCTACGAGCAGTACTTC.

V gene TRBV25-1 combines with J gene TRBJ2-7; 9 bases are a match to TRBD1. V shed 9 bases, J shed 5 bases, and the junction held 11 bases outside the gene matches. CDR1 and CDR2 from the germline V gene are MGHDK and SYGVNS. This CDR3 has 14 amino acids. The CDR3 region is CASTGTGSINEQYF. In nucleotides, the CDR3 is TGTGCCAGTACCGGGACAGGGAGTATCAACGAGCAGTACTTC.

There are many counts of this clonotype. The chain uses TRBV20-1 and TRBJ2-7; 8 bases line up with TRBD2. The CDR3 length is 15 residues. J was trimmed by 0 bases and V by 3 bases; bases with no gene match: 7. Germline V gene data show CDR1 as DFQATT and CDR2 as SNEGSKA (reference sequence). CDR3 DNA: TGCAGTGCTAGGAGGTGGCGGGGGGACTCCTACGAGCAGTACTTC. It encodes CSARRWRGDSYEQYF.

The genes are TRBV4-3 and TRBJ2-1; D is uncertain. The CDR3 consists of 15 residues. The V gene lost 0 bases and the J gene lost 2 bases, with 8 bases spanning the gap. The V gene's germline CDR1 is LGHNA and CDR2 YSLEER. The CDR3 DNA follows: TGCGCCAGCAGCCAAGATCGAGCAGCCTACAATGAGCAGTTCTTC. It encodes CASSQDRAAYNEQFF.

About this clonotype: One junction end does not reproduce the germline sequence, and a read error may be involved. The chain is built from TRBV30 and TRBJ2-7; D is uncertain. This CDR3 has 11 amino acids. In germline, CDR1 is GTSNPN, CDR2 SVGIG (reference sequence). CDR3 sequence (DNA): TGTGCCTGGAGTGCAGGCAGCGAGCAGAACTTC. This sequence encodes CAWSAGSEQNF.

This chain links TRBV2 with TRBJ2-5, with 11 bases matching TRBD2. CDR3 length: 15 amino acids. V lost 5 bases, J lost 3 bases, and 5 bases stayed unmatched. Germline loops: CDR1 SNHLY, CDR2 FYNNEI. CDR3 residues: CASSRGLAAEETQYF. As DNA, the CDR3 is TGTGCCAGCAGTAGGGGACTAGCGGCTGAAGAGACCCAGTACTTC.

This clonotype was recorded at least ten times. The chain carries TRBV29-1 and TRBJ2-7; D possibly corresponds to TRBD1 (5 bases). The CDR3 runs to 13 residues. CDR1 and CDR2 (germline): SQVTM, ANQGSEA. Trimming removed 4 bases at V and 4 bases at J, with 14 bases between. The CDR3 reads CSVVGQGRYEQYF. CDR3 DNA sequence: TGCAGCGTTGTAGGCCAGGGCCGTTACGAGCAGTACTTC.

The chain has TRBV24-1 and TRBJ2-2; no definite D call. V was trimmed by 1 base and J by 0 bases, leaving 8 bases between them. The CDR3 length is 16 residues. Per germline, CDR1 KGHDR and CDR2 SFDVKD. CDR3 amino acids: CATSDLGQTNTGELFF. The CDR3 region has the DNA TGTGCCACCAGTGATTTAGGGCAGACGAACACCGGGGAGCTGTTTTTT.

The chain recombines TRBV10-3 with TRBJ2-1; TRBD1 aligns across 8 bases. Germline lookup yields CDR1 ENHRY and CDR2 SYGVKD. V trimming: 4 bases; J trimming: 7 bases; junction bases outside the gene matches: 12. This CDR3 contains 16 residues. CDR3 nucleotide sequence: TGTGCCATCAGTGGACAAGGGCAGGGGGCTGAGAATGAGCAGTTCTTC. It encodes CAISGQGQGAENEQFF.

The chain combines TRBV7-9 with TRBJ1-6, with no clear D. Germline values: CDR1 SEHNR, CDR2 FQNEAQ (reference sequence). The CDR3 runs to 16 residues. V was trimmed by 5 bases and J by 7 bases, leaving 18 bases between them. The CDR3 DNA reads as TGTGCCAGCAGCCGTCGTAGAGGGTGGATCAATTCACCCCTCCACTTT. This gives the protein CASSRRRGWINSPLHF.

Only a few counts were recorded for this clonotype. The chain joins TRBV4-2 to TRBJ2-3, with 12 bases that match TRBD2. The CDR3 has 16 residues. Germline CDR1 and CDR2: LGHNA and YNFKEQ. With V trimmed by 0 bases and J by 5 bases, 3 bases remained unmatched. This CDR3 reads CASSQELAGGIDTQYF. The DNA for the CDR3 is TGTGCCAGCAGCCAAGAGCTAGCGGGGGGGATAGATACGCAGTATTTT.

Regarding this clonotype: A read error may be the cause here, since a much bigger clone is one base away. CDR3 sequence: CASSLPTGTRDPNEQYF. In DNA form, the CDR3 reads TGTGCCAGCAGCTTACCGACCGGGACTAGAGACCCCAATGAGCAGTACTTC. The chain has TRBV7-2 and TRBJ2-5; 8 positions match TRBD2. V lost 2 bases, J lost 11 bases, and 19 bases stayed unmatched. Germline V lookup: CDR1 SGHTA, CDR2 FQGNSA. The CDR3 totals 17 residues.

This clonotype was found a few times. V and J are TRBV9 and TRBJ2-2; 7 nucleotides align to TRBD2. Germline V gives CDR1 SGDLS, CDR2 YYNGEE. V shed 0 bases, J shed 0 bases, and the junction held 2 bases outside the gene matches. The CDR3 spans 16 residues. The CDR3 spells CASSVGAGANTGELFF. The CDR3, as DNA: TGTGCCAGCAGCGTAGGGGCGGGGGCGAACACCGGGGAGCTGTTTTTT. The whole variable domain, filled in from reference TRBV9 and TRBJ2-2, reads DSGVTQTPKHLITATGQRVTLRCSPRSGDLSVYWYQQSLDQGLQFLIQYYNGEERAKGNILERFSAQQFPDLHSELNLSSLELGDSALYFCASSVGAGANTGELFFGEGSRLTVL.

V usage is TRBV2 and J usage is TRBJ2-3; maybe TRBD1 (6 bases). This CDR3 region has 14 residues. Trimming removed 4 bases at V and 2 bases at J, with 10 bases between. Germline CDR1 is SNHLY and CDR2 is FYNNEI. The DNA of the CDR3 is TGTGCCAGCAGTGTTCAGGGGATCACAGATACGCAGTATTTT. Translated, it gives CASSVQGITDTQYF.

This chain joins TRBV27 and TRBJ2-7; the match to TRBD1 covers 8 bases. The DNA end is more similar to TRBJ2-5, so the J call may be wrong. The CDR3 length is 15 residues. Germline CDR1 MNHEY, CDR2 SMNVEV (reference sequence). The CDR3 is CASSLNPGQAETQYF. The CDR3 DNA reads TGTGCCAGCAGTTTAAACCCGGGACAGGCGGAGACCCAGTACTTC.